A single sample is the source of the 30 T cell receptor beta chains below, sequenced in a study of T cells in women clearing cervical HPV infection. The protocol was immunoSEQ multiplex PCR, while the TCRdb copy is restricted to in-frame clones and leaves out a portion. The sample has tens of thousands of clones. The source material was blood buffy coat. The receptors originated from a woman between 18 and 75 years old with a cervical HPV16 infection that either progressed to CIN3+ or cleared (not recorded which).

As to this clone: The read stops 3 residues short of the end of the CDR3; the missing end is completed from the germline J gene. The J gene is TRBJ1-2, the V gene TRBV20-1, with D maybe TRBD1 (6 bases). Germline lookup yields CDR1 DFQATT and CDR2 SNEGSKA (reference sequence). The CDR3 runs to 14 residues. V gave up 0 bases and J gave up 2 bases, with 10 bases separating them. Partial CDR3 DNA: TGCAGTGCTAGAGAAGGGGGGGCCAACTATGGC. Protein: CSAREGGANYG. The full CDR3 reads CSAREGGANYGYTF.

As concerns this clone: From the germline J gene comes the end of the CDR3, since the read stops 3 residues before it. The rearrangement links TRBV6-1 to TRBJ1-1, with D unresolved. Germline lookup yields CDR1 MNHNS and CDR2 SASEGT. This CDR3 has 12 amino acids. Trimming removed 2 bases from V and 7 bases from J, with 8 bases in between. This chain's CDR3 is CASSEFPREAFF. The part of the CDR3 DNA that was read is TGTGCCAGCAGTGAATTCCCCCGTGAA.

A remark on this clone: The CDR3 extends 3 residues past the end of the read, so its final part is completed from the germline J gene. The chain couples TRBV6-4 to TRBJ2-2; TRBD1 aligns across 10 bases. The CDR3 runs 13 residues. Germline V gives CDR1 MRHNA, CDR2 SNTAGT. J gave up 3 bases and V 9 bases, and 1 base lay outside the gene matches. The CDR3 bases that were read are TGTGCCAGTGGGACAGGGGACACCGGGGAG. Amino acid sequence: CASGTGDTGE. The complete CDR3 reads CASGTGDTGELFF.

As to this clone: The read falls 3 residues short of the CDR3 end, and the missing part is taken from the germline J gene. The chain links TRBV7-3 to TRBJ2-3; TRBD1 agrees at 9 bases. V shed 9 bases, J shed 4 bases, and the junction held 11 bases outside the gene matches. This CDR3 is built from 15 residues. Germline CDR1 and CDR2: SGHTA and FQGTGA. The CDR3 bases that were read are TGTGCCAGTTCGACTAGACAGGGGGGGGCAGATACG. Its translation: CASSTRQGGADT. The full CDR3 reads CASSTRQGGADTQYF.

As concerns this clone: The missing CDR3 end, 3 residues past where the read stops, is filled in from the germline J gene. The V gene is TRBV5-6, the J gene TRBJ1-5, with TRBD1 identical over 7 bases. The V segment lost 7 bases and the J segment 2 bases; nucleotides outside the gene matches: 9. This CDR3 contains 15 residues. The germline gives CDR1 SGHDT, CDR2 YYEEEE. The CDR3: CASSRGRMGNQPQHF. CDR3 bases read: TGTGCCAGCTCAAGGGGGCGAATGGGCAATCAGCCC.

With respect to this clone: The read is 3 residues too short to cover the CDR3 end, so that end is filled in from the germline J gene. The chain has TRBV5-1 and TRBJ1-1; 9 nucleotides line up with TRBD1. The CDR3 covers 16 residues. From germline, CDR1 is SGHRS and CDR2 YFSETQ. Trimming removed 4 bases from V and 1 base from J; junction bases left unmatched: 8. The sequenced CDR3 bases are TGCGCCAGCAGCAAGGGACAGGGAACAGGGAACACTGAA. Encoded protein: CASSKGQGTGNTE. The whole CDR3 protein is CASSKGQGTGNTEAFF.

Concerning this clone: Sequencing ends 3 residues short of the CDR3 end; the germline J gene provides the rest. V gene TRBV5-1 combines with J gene TRBJ2-7; D might be TRBD1 (6 bases). With 2 bases removed from V and 6 bases from J, the gap between germline ends came to 9 bases. Germline V CDR1 and CDR2: SGHRS, YFSETQ. The CDR3 sequence is 12 residues long. This CDR3 is CASSLGGPEQYF. CDR3 DNA, as far as it was read: TGCGCCAGCAGCTTAGGGGGACCCGAG.

Comment on this clone: The DNA ends 3 residues before the CDR3 does, and the rest of the CDR3 is filled in from the germline J gene. This chain connects TRBV19 to TRBJ1-5; TRBD1 might be the D (6 bases). Germline-derived CDR1 and CDR2 are LNHDA and SQIVND (reference sequence). The V end was cut by 7 bases, the J end by 0 bases, with 19 bases between. The CDR3 is made up of 17 amino acids. The chain's CDR3 is CASIIPRTAYSNQPQHF. Partial CDR3 DNA: TGTGCCAGTATCATCCCTAGGACAGCTTATAGCAATCAGCCC.

Comment on this clone: The read gets to within 3 residues of the CDR3 end, and the germline J gene fills in the rest. V is TRBV28 and J is TRBJ2-1, with 10 bases that match TRBD1. This CDR3 has 14 amino acids. Looked up from germline, CDR1 is MDHEN and CDR2 is SYDVKM. With V trimmed by 7 bases and J by 6 bases, 6 bases remained unmatched. Incomplete CDR3 DNA: TGTGCCAGCACCCCCGGGACAGGGGTCAATGAG. As protein: CASTPGTGVNE. The whole CDR3 protein reads CASTPGTGVNEQFF. The complete variable domain, with remaining parts taken from reference TRBV28 and TRBJ2-1, reads DVKVTQSSRYLVKRTGEKVFLECVQDMDHENMFWYRQDPGLGLRLIYFSYDVKMKEKGDIPEGYSVSREKKERFSLILESASTNQTSMYLCASTPGTGVNEQFFGPGTRLTVL.

Of note for this clone: The read terminates 3 residues before the CDR3 end, so the remaining end is supplied by the germline J gene. The V call is TRBV10-3, the J call TRBJ2-2; D is unclear. Germline V gene data show CDR1 as ENHRY and CDR2 as SYGVKD. The length of the CDR3 is 12 residues. V was trimmed by 4 bases and J by 6 bases, leaving 6 bases between them. This CDR3 reads CAISGGAGELFF. The CDR3 bases that were read are TGTGCCATCAGTGGCGGAGCCGGGGAG.

On this clone: The read ends 3 residues before the CDR3 terminus; that terminus is restored from the germline J gene. This chain links TRBV6-1 with TRBJ2-4; 9 bases fit TRBD1. CDR1 and CDR2 (germline): MNHNS, SASEGT. The CDR3 extends over 16 amino acids. The ends lost 0 bases at V and 8 bases at J; junction bases unmatched: 8. The CDR3 spells CASSEARGQGRDIQYF. The covered CDR3 bases are TGTGCCAGCAGTGAAGCGCGGGGACAGGGAAGGGACATT.

The sequenced CDR3 bases are TGTGCCACCACCGGACACCAAGGGAATGAAAAA. Translation gives CATTGHQGNEK. The full CDR3 protein reads CATTGHQGNEKLFF. The chain uses TRBV15 and TRBJ1-4; possibly TRBD1 for D (5 bases). The CDR3 extends 3 residues past the end of the read, so its final part is completed from the germline J gene. Trimming removed 7 bases from V and 5 bases from J, with 14 bases in between. Looked up from germline, CDR1 is LNHNV and CDR2 is YYDKDF (reference sequence). The CDR3 has 14 residues.

On this clone: The sequenced fragment ends 3 residues before the CDR3 boundary, so the rest is inferred from the germline J gene. The chain employs TRBV28 and TRBJ2-7; no reliable D call. Germline V gives CDR1 MDHEN, CDR2 SYDVKM. The length of the CDR3 is 12 residues. Trimming pared 1 base from V and 2 bases from J, leaving 3 bases between. CDR3 DNA, as far as it was read: TGTGCCAGCAGTTTATATACCTACGAG. Translated, it gives CASSLYTYE. The complete CDR3 protein is CASSLYTYEQYF.

A word on this clone: The read halts 3 residues ahead of the CDR3 end, with the missing end drawn from the germline J gene. The chain employs TRBV7-7 and TRBJ2-1; 12 bases line up with TRBD1. Germline CDR1 is SSHAT and CDR2 is FNYEAQ (reference sequence). The J segment lost 7 bases and the V segment lost 4 bases, leaving 5 bases of the junction unmatched. The CDR3 runs to 15 residues. CDR3: CASSSGTGGMNEQFF. Partial CDR3 DNA: TGTGCCAGCAGCTCCGGGACAGGGGGCATGAATGAG.

In regard to this clone: The read ends 3 residues shy of where the CDR3 ends; the end is completed using the germline J gene. V usage is TRBV12-3 or TRBV12-4 and J usage is TRBJ2-3; D might be TRBD2 (5 bases). The CDR3 is 16 amino acids. Trimming cost V 3 bases and J 4 bases, with 17 bases left between them. The CDR3 bases that were read are TGTGCCAGCAGTTTCGGGGTTGGGGTCTTTTCAGATACG. Translated, it gives CASSFGVGVFSDT. The whole CDR3 sequence is CASSFGVGVFSDTQYF.

Worth noting for this clone: Sequencing ends 3 residues short of the CDR3 end; the germline J gene provides the rest. The chain recombines TRBV5-1 with TRBJ2-3; D might be TRBD2 (5 bases). The length of the CDR3 is 15 residues. Germline assignment: CDR1 SGHRS and CDR2 YFSETQ. The V end was cut by 1 base, the J end by 5 bases, with 14 bases between. This CDR3 is CASSLSLTGRDTQYF. The covered CDR3 bases are TGCGCCAGCAGCTTGAGTCTGACGGGGAGAGATACG.

As to this clone: The read is 3 residues too short to cover the CDR3 end, so that end is filled in from the germline J gene. The chain is built from TRBV2 and TRBJ1-3; D ambiguous. The germline CDR1 and CDR2 sequences are SNHLY and FYNNEI. V was pared by 6 bases and J by 3 bases, with 3 bases between. There are 11 residues in the CDR3. The CDR3 bases that were read are TGTGCCAGCAGCGGTGGAAACACC. It yields the protein CASSGGNT. The CDR3 as a whole reads CASSGGNTIYF.

On this clone itself: The read terminates 3 residues before the CDR3 end, so the remaining end is supplied by the germline J gene. The chain carries TRBV5-5 and TRBJ2-5; possibly TRBD2 for D (6 bases). The CDR3 is 13 residues long. The germline V gene has CDR1 SGHKS and CDR2 YYEKEE (reference sequence). V gave up 0 bases and J gave up 5 bases, with 8 bases separating them. The sequenced CDR3 bases are TGTGCCAGCAGCTTGGCCCTAGCGGAGACC. Translated: CASSLALAET. The whole CDR3 sequence is CASSLALAETQYF.

For this clone: The read stops 3 residues short of the end of the CDR3; the missing end is completed from the germline J gene. The chain couples TRBV7-9 to TRBJ1-1; TRBD1 might be the D (6 bases). CDR3 length: 15 residues. V was shortened by 4 bases and J by 1 base, with 13 bases between the two germline ends. Germline V gene data show CDR1 as SEHNR and CDR2 as FQNEAQ (reference sequence). The CDR3 sequence is CASSWGGRENTEAFF. CDR3 bases read: TGTGCCAGCAGCTGGGGGGGGCGGGAGAACACTGAA.

CDR3 in amino acids: CASSYEGRPNSPLHF. The part of the CDR3 DNA that was read is TGTGCCAGCAGTTACGAGGGCCGACCTAATTCACCC. This chain joins TRBV6-2 or TRBV6-3 and TRBJ1-6; no clear D gene. The read stops 3 residues short of the end of the CDR3; the missing end is completed from the germline J gene. The V gene lost 2 bases and the J gene lost 6 bases, with 11 bases spanning the gap. Germline CDR1 MNHEY, CDR2 SVGEGT. This CDR3 is built from 15 residues.

With respect to this clone: Read coverage stops 3 residues before the CDR3 terminus; the germline J gene supplies the remainder. The V and J genes are TRBV5-1 and TRBJ2-7; 7 bases are shared with TRBD1. Germline CDR1 reads SGHRS; CDR2 reads YFSETQ. J lost 4 bases, V lost 3 bases, and 7 bases had no gene match. This CDR3 has 14 amino acids. CDR3 protein: CASSYRDSQYEQYF. The covered CDR3 bases are TGCGCCAGCAGCTACCGGGACAGTCAATACGAG.

In regard to this clone: The CDR3 end falls 3 residues outside the read, so it is completed with the germline J gene. The rearrangement joins TRBV4-1 to TRBJ2-3; the match to TRBD1 covers 10 bases. The V segment lost 3 bases and the J segment 7 bases; nucleotides outside the gene matches: 13. The CDR3 spans 17 residues. The germline V gene encodes CDR1 MGHRA and CDR2 YSYEKL. This chain's CDR3 is CASSHDLDRGSVNTQYF. The CDR3 DNA, read in part, is TGCGCCAGCAGCCACGACCTGGACAGGGGGTCGGTGAATACG.

In the case of this clone: The read is 3 residues too short to cover the CDR3 end, so that end is filled in from the germline J gene. The chain combines TRBV5-1 with TRBJ1-2; 8 bases line up with TRBD1. The CDR3 extends over 13 amino acids. Germline lookup yields CDR1 SGHRS and CDR2 YFSETQ. The CDR3 sequence is CASSPKTGEGYTF. Partial CDR3 DNA: TGCGCCAGCAGCCCAAAGACAGGGGAGGGC.

Comment on this clone: The read is 3 residues too short to cover the CDR3 end, so that end is filled in from the germline J gene. V is TRBV7-9 and J is TRBJ2-1; 10 nucleotides align to TRBD2. Germline assignment: CDR1 SEHNR and CDR2 FQNEAQ (reference sequence). With V trimmed by 5 bases and J by 2 bases, 3 bases remained unmatched. CDR3 length: 15 amino acids. The CDR3 protein is CASSPTSGTYNEQFF. The CDR3 DNA, read in part, is TGTGCCAGCAGCCCTACTAGCGGGACCTACAATGAG.

In regard to this clone: The read finishes 3 residues shy of the CDR3 end, and the germline J gene is used to complete it. The chain joins TRBV28 to TRBJ2-3; TRBD2 agrees at 11 bases. This CDR3 comprises 16 residues. Germline loops: CDR1 MDHEN, CDR2 SYDVKM. With V trimmed by 0 bases and J by 3 bases, 2 bases remained unmatched. The CDR3 protein is CASSLWPSGGTDTQYF. CDR3 bases read: TGTGCCAGCAGTTTATGGCCTAGCGGGGGGACAGATACG.

Incomplete CDR3 DNA: TGCAGCGTTAGCTTGAACACTGAA. Translated, it gives CSVSLNTE. The full CDR3 reads CSVSLNTEAFF. The V and J genes are TRBV29-1 and TRBJ1-1; no reliable D call. The missing CDR3 end, 3 residues past where the read stops, is filled in from the germline J gene. The CDR3 has 11 amino acids. CDR1 SQVTM and CDR2 ANQGSEA come from the germline V gene. Trimming shortened V by 5 bases and J by 0 bases, and 4 bases separated the two germline ends.

As regards this clone: The CDR3 goes on 3 residues after the read ends, and that part is filled in from the germline J gene. V and J are TRBV7-3 and TRBJ2-1; TRBD2 is a possible D gene (7 bases). Trimming removed 3 bases at V and 8 bases at J, with 26 bases between. The CDR3 has 18 amino acids. Germline assignment: CDR1 SGHTA and CDR2 FQGTGA. Incomplete CDR3 DNA: TGTGCCAGCAGCTTCCTGGTAGGGGGGGGCACGCGGATCCATGAG. Translating gives CASSFLVGGGTRIHE. The whole CDR3 protein reads CASSFLVGGGTRIHEQFF. The whole variable domain, remainder taken from reference TRBV7-3 and TRBJ2-1, is GAGVSQTPSNKVTEKGKYVELRCDPISGHTALYWYRQSLGQGPEFLIYFQGTGAADDSGLPNDRFFAVRPEGSVSTLKIQRTERGDSAVYLCASSFLVGGGTRIHEQFFGPGTRLTVL.

In the case of this clone: Sequencing ends 3 residues short of the CDR3 end; the germline J gene provides the rest. This sequence joins TRBV7-6 and TRBJ2-1, with unresolved D. Trimming removed 2 bases at V and 1 base at J, with 15 bases between. Germline assignment: CDR1 SGHVS and CDR2 FNYEAQ. The CDR3 spans 17 residues. CDR3 amino acids: CASSLSAVAGSYNEQFF. CDR3 DNA (partial): TGTGCCAGCAGCTTATCGGCGGTCGCTGGGTCCTACAATGAG.

The sequenced part of the CDR3 DNA is TGTGCCAGCAGCGCCGCGGGGGCACTTTACGATACG. Translating gives CASSAAGALYDT. The complete CDR3 sequence is CASSAAGALYDTQYF. The chain links TRBV5-4 to TRBJ2-3, with TRBD2 as a possible D gene (7 bases). Read data end 3 residues before the CDR3 end; the end is taken from the germline J gene. Germline V CDR1 and CDR2: SGHNT, YYREEE (reference sequence). The V and J ends lost 4 bases and 6 bases respectively, with 18 bases between them. This CDR3 has 15 amino acids.

The CDR3 bases that were read are TGTGCCAGTAGTACCCCCGGGACAGACTTCGGGGAG. Its translation: CASSTPGTDFGE. The whole CDR3 is CASSTPGTDFGELFF. The V gene is TRBV19, the J gene TRBJ2-2; 7 bases match TRBD1. The DNA ends 3 residues before the CDR3 does, and the rest of the CDR3 is filled in from the germline J gene. The germline gives CDR1 LNHDA, CDR2 SQIVND (reference sequence). Unmatched junction bases numbered 9, after V lost 4 bases and J lost 7 bases. CDR3 length: 15 amino acids.